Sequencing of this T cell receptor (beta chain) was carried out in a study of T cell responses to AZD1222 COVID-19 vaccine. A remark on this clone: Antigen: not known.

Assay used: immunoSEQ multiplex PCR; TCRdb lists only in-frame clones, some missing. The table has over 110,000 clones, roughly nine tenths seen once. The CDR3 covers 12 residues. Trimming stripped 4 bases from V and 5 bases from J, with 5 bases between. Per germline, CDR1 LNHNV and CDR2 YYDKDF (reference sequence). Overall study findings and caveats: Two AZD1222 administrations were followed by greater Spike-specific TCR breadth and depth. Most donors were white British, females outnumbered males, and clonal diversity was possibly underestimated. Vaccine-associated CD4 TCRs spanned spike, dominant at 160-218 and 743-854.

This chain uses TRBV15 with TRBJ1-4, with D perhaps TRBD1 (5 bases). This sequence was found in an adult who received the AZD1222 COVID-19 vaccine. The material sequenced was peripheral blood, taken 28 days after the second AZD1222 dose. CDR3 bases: TGTGCCACCAGCAACAGGAATGAAAAACTGTTTTTT. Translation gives CATSNRNEKLFF.